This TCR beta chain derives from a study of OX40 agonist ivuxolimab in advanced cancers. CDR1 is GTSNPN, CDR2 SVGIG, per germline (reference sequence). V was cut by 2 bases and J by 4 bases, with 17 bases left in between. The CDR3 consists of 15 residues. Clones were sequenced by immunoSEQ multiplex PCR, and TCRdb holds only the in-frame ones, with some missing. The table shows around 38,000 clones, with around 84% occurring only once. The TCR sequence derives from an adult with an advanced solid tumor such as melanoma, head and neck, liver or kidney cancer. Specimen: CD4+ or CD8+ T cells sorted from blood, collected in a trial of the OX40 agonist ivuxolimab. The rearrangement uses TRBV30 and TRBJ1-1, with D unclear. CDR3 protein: CAWSKKGPGVTEAFF. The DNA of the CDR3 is TGTGCCTGGAGTAAAAAAGGGCCGGGAGTCACTGAAGCTTTCTTT.